The rows below give T cell receptor beta chains drawn from one sample of a study of beta chain features in type 1 diabetes. The data were produced by immunoSEQ multiplex PCR, yet TCRdb's version contains in-frame clones alone and is incomplete. The sample yields about 210,000 clones, 11% seen once. The sequencing input was central memory CD4+ T cells from blood. Receptor source: a man aged 18 to 30 in good health. CDR3s include the opening cysteine and the closing phenylalanine or tryptophan. A D gene is named only where the DNA matches it firmly. Not all rows give a size; the values are once, few, many and, for expanded clones, a class.

v_call,d_call,clone_size,j_call,cdr3_nt,cdr3_aa
TRBV29-1,NA,NA,TRBJ2-3,TGCAGCGTGGCTGTGGCAGATACGCAGTATTTT,CSVAVADTQYF
TRBV10-3,NA,few,TRBJ1-2,TGTGCCATCAGTGATGGGGACCCAGATTATGGCTACACCTTC,CAISDGDPDYGYTF
TRBV28,TRBD2,few,TRBJ2-1,TGTGCCAGCAGTTTTCGCCACGGCATAAACGCGGGAGCTGAGCAGTTCTTC,CASSFRHGINAGAEQFF
TRBV27,NA,few,TRBJ1-3,TGTGCCAGCAGCTACAGGGCGGGAAACACCATATATTTT,CASSYRAGNTIYF
TRBV30,NA,NA,TRBJ1-5,TGTGCCTGGAGCCGCCCTGCAGGGAGCAATCAGCCCCAGCATTTT,CAWSRPAGSNQPQHF
TRBV10-3,NA,many,TRBJ2-7,TGTGCCATCAGTGACACGGACGGAAGCTCCTACGAGCAGTACTTC,CAISDTDGSSYEQYF
TRBV2,TRBD2,NA,TRBJ2-5,TGTGCCAGCAACCTCTTCGCGGGAGGGCAAGAGACCCAGTACTTC,CASNLFAGGQETQYF
TRBV30,NA,many,TRBJ2-4,TGTGCCTGGAGTCTCCGCATTCAGTACTTC,CAWSLRIQYF
TRBV9,NA,many,TRBJ2-1,TGTGCCAGCAGCGTAGAGGGGGTCCCTGGACACCGGAAGAATGAGCAGTTCTTC,CASSVEGVPGHRKNEQFF
TRBV30,NA,few,TRBJ1-2,TGTGCCTGGAGTGTACCCCAGGGCGGGGGCTACACCTTC,CAWSVPQGGGYTF
TRBV5-6,NA,few,TRBJ2-7,TGTGCCAGCAGCCGAGCGTACGAGCAGTACTTC,CASSRAYEQYF
TRBV30,TRBD2,few,TRBJ2-1,TGTGCCTGTAACAGAGGACTAGAAGGGTCGGATGAGCAGTTCTTC,CACNRGLEGSDEQFF
TRBV30,TRBD2,few,TRBJ2-5,TGTGCCTGGAGTGTAAGGGCAGGGAGGGAGACGGCCCAGTACTTC,CAWSVRAGRETAQYF
TRBV19,NA,few,TRBJ1-1,TGTGCCAGTAGTATATGGGGAAGTGGCACTGAAGCTTTCTTT,CASSIWGSGTEAFF
TRBV4-3,NA,NA,TRBJ2-3,TGCGCCAGCAGCCAAGGAGTAGATACGCAGTATTTT,CASSQGVDTQYF
TRBV10-3,NA,few,TRBJ2-1,TGTGCCATCTCGCTTGGCGGGGATGAGCAGTTCTTC,CAISLGGDEQFF
TRBV6-1,TRBD2,few,TRBJ2-7,TGTGCCAGCTTGTTTGGACTAGCGGGACCGAGGGAGCAGTACTTC,CASLFGLAGPREQYF
TRBV29-1,TRBD1,NA,TRBJ2-2,TGCAGCGGGGGACAGGGGTATCGGGCCGGGGAGCTGTTTTTT,CSGGQGYRAGELFF
TRBV18,NA,NA,TRBJ2-7,TGTGCCAGCTCACCACCAGGGGGCTACGAGCAGTACTTC,CASSPPGGYEQYF
TRBV29-1,NA,NA,TRBJ1-1,TGCAGCGTTGAAGATCCCGGGGGAGGGACTGAAGCTTTCTTT,CSVEDPGGGTEAFF
TRBV5-1,TRBD1,NA,TRBJ1-1,TGCGCCAGCCGGGACAGGGCATTGAACACTGAAGCTTTCTTT,CASRDRALNTEAFF
TRBV7-2,NA,NA,TRBJ2-3,TGTGCCAGCAGCTTCAACGGGAGAACAGATACGCAGTATTTT,CASSFNGRTDTQYF
TRBV30,TRBD1,NA,TRBJ1-2,TGTGCCTGGAGTCCGCCGGGACAGGGCTTTGGCTACACCTTC,CAWSPPGQGFGYTF
TRBV13,NA,NA,TRBJ2-5,TGTGCCAGCAGCCTCAATTCCGAGGGAGAGACCCAGTACTTC,CASSLNSEGETQYF
TRBV6-5,TRBD1,few,TRBJ2-7,TGTGCCAGCAGTTACCGCGACAGGGGCCCCTACGAGCAGTACTTC,CASSYRDRGPYEQYF
TRBV6-6,TRBD1,NA,TRBJ2-7,TGTGCCAGCAGTTGGGACAGGGGGGTCGGCGAGCAGTACTTC,CASSWDRGVGEQYF